A selection of T cell receptor beta chains follows, all from one sample in a study of CD8 T cells in ankylosing spondylitis. One entry per CDR3 protein results from TCRdb running MiXCR on the 5' RACE reads. The sample yields some 840,000 distinct CDR3 sequences, 10% to 15% seen once. Specimen: blood, either unsorted or a sorted T cell fraction (not recorded which). These TCRs come from a male donor with ankylosing spondylitis. The CDR3 runs from the conserved cysteine through the conserved F or W. D genes are given only for firm matches. A clone size is listed for some rows: how often the clone was seen (once, few, many), or a class if it is expanded.

size,V,J,D,DNA,CDR3
.,TRBV20-1,TRBJ1-1,.,TGCAGTGCTCCCCGGATGGAGTCTGGGGCTTTCTTT,CSAPRMESGAFF
.,TRBV5-1,TRBJ2-2,.,TGCGCCAGCAGCTTGATGGGGGTGCGCACCGGGGAGCTGTTTTTT,CASSLMGVRTGELFF
.,TRBV28,TRBJ1-2,.,TGTGCCAGCAGCCCTATACGGGGTGGCTACACCTTC,CASSPIRGGYTF
.,TRBV7-9,TRBJ2-7,.,TGTGCCAGCAGCGCCTCAGGGGACGAGCAGTACTTC,CASSASGDEQYF
.,TRBV6-5,TRBJ1-1,.,TGTGCCAGCAGTTCGACTACAGGCACGAACACTGAAGCTTTCTTT,CASSSTTGTNTEAFF
few,TRBV20-1,TRBJ2-7,TRBD2,TGCAGTGCTGTGACTAGCGGGGGCTCCTACGAGCAGTACTTC,CSAVTSGGSYEQYF
.,TRBV7-2,TRBJ2-1,.,TGTGCCAGCAGCTTACCGCGAGGCACACCCGAGCAGTTCTTC,CASSLPRGTPEQFF
few,TRBV10-3,TRBJ1-1,.,TGTGCCATCAGTGAACACGAGAACACTGAAGCTTTCTTT,CAISEHENTEAFF
.,TRBV2,TRBJ1-4,.,TGTGCCAGCAGCCCACAACAGGGAAGGGAAAAACTGTTTTTT,CASSPQQGREKLFF
.,TRBV6-1,TRBJ2-1,.,TGTGCTGTTGGAGGGGACTCCTACAATGAGCAGTTCTTC,CAVGGDSYNEQFF
few,TRBV7-6,TRBJ2-3,.,TGTGCCAGCAGCTTATCTAGTGGGGTTGAGCCAGATACGCAGTATTTT,CASSLSSGVEPDTQYF
many,TRBV29-1,TRBJ1-2,.,TGCAGCGCCCGACGGGGTCCCGGGTCTGGCTACACCTTC,CSARRGPGSGYTF
.,TRBV7-9,TRBJ2-7,TRBD1,TGTGCCAGCAGCTTAGAGGTTAACAGGGGAAGCAACGAGCAGTACTTC,CASSLEVNRGSNEQYF
few,TRBV7-6,TRBJ2-5,.,TGTGCCAGCAGCCCCTGGGGGACCCAGTACTTC,CASSPWGTQYF
many,TRBV4-2,TRBJ1-1,.,TGTGCCAGCAGCTTCACCGGGACATCGAACACTGAAGCTTTCTTT,CASSFTGTSNTEAFF
few,TRBV29-1,TRBJ2-7,.,TGCAGCGTTGGAGGGTGGACAGCCGAGCAGTACTTC,CSVGGWTAEQYF
.,TRBV5-1,TRBJ2-5,TRBD1,TGCGCCAGCAGCTCGGGACAGCATGAGACCCAGTACTTC,CASSSGQHETQYF
many,TRBV20-1,TRBJ1-2,TRBD1,TGCAGTGCTAGCAGAACGACAGGGGGCGATGGCTACACCTTC,CSASRTTGGDGYTF
many,TRBV12-3/TRBV12-4,TRBJ2-3,.,TGTGCCAGCAGTCCCCAGAGGGGCACAGATACGCAGTATTTT,CASSPQRGTDTQYF
.,TRBV5-1,TRBJ1-5,.,TGCGCCAGCAGCTTCTCCGGGCCAGGAGATCAGCCCCAGCATTTT,CASSFSGPGDQPQHF
few,TRBV5-5,TRBJ2-2,.,TGTGCCAGCAGCTTGGGGGGACCGTCCACCGGGGAGCTGTTTTTT,CASSLGGPSTGELFF
.,TRBV28,TRBJ2-1,TRBD2,TGTGCCAGCAGTTTCGTTAGCGGGAGTTCGTCCTACAATGAGCAGTTCTTC,CASSFVSGSSSYNEQFF
few,TRBV21-1,TRBJ2-2,.,TGTGCCAGCAGCCCGTGGGACAGGCTAAACACCGGGGAGCTGTTTTTT,CASSPWDRLNTGELFF
few,TRBV7-2,TRBJ2-3,.,TGTGCCAGCACCCCTTACGGCACAGATACGCAGTATTTT,CASTPYGTDTQYF
few,TRBV7-9,TRBJ1-5,.,TGTGCCAGCAGCCGCGGACTGCAGCCCCAGCATTTT,CASSRGLQPQHF
few,TRBV5-5,TRBJ2-4,.,TGTGCCAGCAGCTTGGGGGTTGCAGGGCCACCCTCTCAGTACTTC,CASSLGVAGPPSQYF
.,TRBV5-1,TRBJ2-1,.,TGCGCCAGCAGCTTGGGCCCTACTCCAGGCAATGAGCAGTTCTTC,CASSLGPTPGNEQFF
few,TRBV19,TRBJ2-7,.,TGTGCCAGTAGTATTGGGGTATCCGGCGAGCAGTACTTC,CASSIGVSGEQYF
many,TRBV20-1,TRBJ2-1,TRBD1,TGCAGTGCTAGTCCGGACAGGAACTCCTACAATGAGCAGTTCTTC,CSASPDRNSYNEQFF
many,TRBV7-9,TRBJ2-1,TRBD1,TGTGCCAGCAGCTTACCGTTGAGACAGGGTGACAATGAGCAGTTCTTC,CASSLPLRQGDNEQFF
many,TRBV7-9,TRBJ2-7,.,TGTGCCAGCAGTCCCCGGGGCAGCTACGAGCAGTACTTC,CASSPRGSYEQYF
.,TRBV5-1,TRBJ2-2,TRBD1,TGCGCCAGCGGACCCGACAGGGGGCTAATGAGGACCGGGGAGCTGTTTTTT,CASGPDRGLMRTGELFF
few,TRBV29-1,TRBJ1-2,TRBD1,TGCAGCGTTCCTTGGGACAGTTTCTATGGCTACACCTTC,CSVPWDSFYGYTF
.,TRBV9,TRBJ2-1,.,TGTGCCAGCAGCGTAAGTCTAACCAATGAGCAGTTCTTC,CASSVSLTNEQFF
.,TRBV2,TRBJ2-1,TRBD2,TGTGCCAGGTCCGGGACTAGCTGGGGCAATGAGCAGTTCTTC,CARSGTSWGNEQFF
few,TRBV20-1,TRBJ1-1,TRBD1,TGCAGTGCTTCCCGGGGGACAGGGGGGAACACTGAAGCTTTCTTT,CSASRGTGGNTEAFF
.,TRBV2,TRBJ2-7,TRBD1,TGTGCCAGCAGCGGGACAGGGAACGAGCAGTACTTC,CASSGTGNEQYF
few,TRBV24-1,TRBJ2-3,TRBD1,TGTGCCACCAACCTTGGACAGGGCACAGATACGCAGTATTTT,CATNLGQGTDTQYF
few,TRBV5-6,TRBJ2-7,TRBD1,TGTGCCAGCAGCCTCTGGACAGGGGTCGAGCAGTACTTC,CASSLWTGVEQYF
.,TRBV5-1,TRBJ2-2,.,TGCGCCAGCAGCTTGTGGACAGTGAACACCGGGGAGCTGTTTTTT,CASSLWTVNTGELFF
.,TRBV9,TRBJ2-1,.,TGTGCCAGCAGCCCAGGGGGGATGTACAATGAGCAGTTCTTC,CASSPGGMYNEQFF
.,TRBV28,TRBJ2-3,TRBD2,TGTGCCACCAAAATAGCGGGAGCTTCTGATACGCAGTATTTT,CATKIAGASDTQYF
few,TRBV20-1,TRBJ2-3,TRBD2,TGCAGTGCTAGATCCGGCGGGGGGGCACCTGATACGCAGTATTTT,CSARSGGGAPDTQYF
.,TRBV20-1,TRBJ2-5,.,TGCAGTATGTTAAAGGCCCCGAGAGAGACCCAGTACTTC,CSMLKAPRETQYF
many,TRBV5-1,TRBJ2-3,.,TGCGCCAGCTACAAAGACGGGGGTTCCACAGATACGCAGTATTTT,CASYKDGGSTDTQYF
.,TRBV20-1,TRBJ2-1,TRBD2,TGCAGTGCGCAGAGGGGACTAGCGGGAGTAAATGAGCAGTTCTTC,CSAQRGLAGVNEQFF
.,TRBV6-1,TRBJ1-2,.,TGTGCCAGCGGCAGGGCCGATGGCTACACCTTC,CASGRADGYTF
.,TRBV6-2/TRBV6-3,TRBJ1-5,.,TGTGCCAGCAGGCAGGTCCGGGGCCCTGCCAATCAGCCCCAGCATTTT,CASRQVRGPANQPQHF
many,TRBV5-1,TRBJ2-3,.,TGCGCCAGCAGCTTGGTTGGCCCTGGAGATACGCAGTATTTT,CASSLVGPGDTQYF
few,TRBV7-9,TRBJ1-2,TRBD1,TGTGCCAGCAGCTTAGGAGGAGGGGGCGTCCATGGCTACACCTTC,CASSLGGGGVHGYTF
.,TRBV5-1,TRBJ2-3,.,TGCGCCAGCAGCTTGGCCGCAGGAATCACAGATACGCAGTATTTT,CASSLAAGITDTQYF
few,TRBV20-1,TRBJ2-3,TRBD2,TGCAGTGCCCGGGGAGGGCCCTCGGGAGATACGCAGTATTTT,CSARGGPSGDTQYF